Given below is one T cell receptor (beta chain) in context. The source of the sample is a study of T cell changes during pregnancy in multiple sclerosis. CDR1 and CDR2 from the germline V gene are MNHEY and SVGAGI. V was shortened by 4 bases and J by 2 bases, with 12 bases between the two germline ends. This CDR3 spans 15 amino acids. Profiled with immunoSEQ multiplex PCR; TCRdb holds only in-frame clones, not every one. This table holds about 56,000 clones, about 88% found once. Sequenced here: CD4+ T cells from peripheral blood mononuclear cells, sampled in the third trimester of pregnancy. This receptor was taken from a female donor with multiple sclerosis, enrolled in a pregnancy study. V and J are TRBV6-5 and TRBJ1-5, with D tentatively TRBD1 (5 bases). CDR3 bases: TGTGCCAGCAGTTCTGAAGGGGAGGGCAATCAGCCCCAGCATTTT. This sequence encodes CASSSEGEGNQPQHF.